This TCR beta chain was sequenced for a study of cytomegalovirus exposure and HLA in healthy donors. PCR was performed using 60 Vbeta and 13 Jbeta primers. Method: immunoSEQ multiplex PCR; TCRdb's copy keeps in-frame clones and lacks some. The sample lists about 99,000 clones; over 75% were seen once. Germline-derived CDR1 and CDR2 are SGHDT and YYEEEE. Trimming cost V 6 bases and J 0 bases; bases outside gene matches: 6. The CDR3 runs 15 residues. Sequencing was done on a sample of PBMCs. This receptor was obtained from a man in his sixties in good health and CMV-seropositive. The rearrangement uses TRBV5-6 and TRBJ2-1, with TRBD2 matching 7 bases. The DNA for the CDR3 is TGTGCCAGCAAGGGAGCGGGGAGCTCCTACAATGAGCAGTTCTTC. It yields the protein CASKGAGSSYNEQFF.